Shown below are 3 T cell receptor beta chains from a single sample sequenced in a study of identical twins' blood T cells. MiXCR was run by TCRdb on the 5' RACE reads, yielding one entry per CDR3 protein. The table shows roughly 340,000 distinct CDR3 sequences, with roughly 28% occurring only once. Sequences were obtained from PBMCs. Receptors originate from a woman between 18 and 55 years old in good health.

This clonotype has only a few counts. The rearrangement links TRBV5-1 to TRBJ1-1; no definite D call. Germline V lookup: CDR1 SGHRS, CDR2 YFSETQ. This CDR3 contains 14 residues. With 2 bases removed from V and 5 bases from J, the gap between germline ends came to 13 bases. CDR3 DNA sequence: TGCGCCAGCAGCTTTGGGGTTTCGGAGACTGAAGCTTTCTTT. Its translation is CASSFGVSETEAFF. Supplemented by reference TRBV5-1 and TRBJ1-1, the full variable domain reads KAGVTQTPRYLIKTRGQQVTLSCSPISGHRSVSWYQQTPGQGLQFLFEYFSETQRNKGNFPGRFSGRQFSNSRSEMNVSTLELGDSALYLCASSFGVSETEAFFGQGTRLTVV.

Ten or more counts support this clonotype. This chain uses TRBV4-3 with TRBJ1-5; D uncertain. V was shortened by 4 bases and J by 4 bases, with 14 bases between the two germline ends. Germline-derived CDR1 and CDR2 are LGHNA and YSLEER. CDR3 length equals 15 residues. The CDR3 region has the DNA TGCGCCAGCAGCCCAGGTCCCGATTGGAATCAGCCCCAGCATTTT. Its protein product is CASSPGPDWNQPQHF.

This chain connects TRBV3-2 to TRBJ1-4; whether TRBD1, the table's D call, matches the DNA was not checked. TRBV3-2 is a pseudogene segment. The CDR3 runs to 15 residues. CDR3 nucleotides: TGTGCCAGCAGCCAGGACAGGGGTCAAGAGGAAAAACTGTTTTTT. This sequence encodes CASSQDRGQEEKLFF.